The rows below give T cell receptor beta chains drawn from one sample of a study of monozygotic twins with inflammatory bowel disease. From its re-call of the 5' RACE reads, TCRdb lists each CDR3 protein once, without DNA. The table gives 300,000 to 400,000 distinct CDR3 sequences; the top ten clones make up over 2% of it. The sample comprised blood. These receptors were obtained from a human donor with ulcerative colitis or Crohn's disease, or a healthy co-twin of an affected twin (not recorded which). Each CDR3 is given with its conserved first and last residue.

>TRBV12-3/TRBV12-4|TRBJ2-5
CASTQRSRLRETQYF
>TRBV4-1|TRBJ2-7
CASSQNRGSKGLNYEQYF
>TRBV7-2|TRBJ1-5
CASSLEQSRPQHF
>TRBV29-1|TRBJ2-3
CSVGTGNKDTQYF
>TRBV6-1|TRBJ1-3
CASRSWGTGVSSGNTIYF
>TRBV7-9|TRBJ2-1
CASRAPSGRAKNEQFF
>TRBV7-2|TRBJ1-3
CASSRRGSGNTIYF
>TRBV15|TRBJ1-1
CATSRPPGQLNTEAFF
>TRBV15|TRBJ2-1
CATSRDIPEFNEQFF
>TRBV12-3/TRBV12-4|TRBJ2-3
CASGGLAGGISSTDTQYF
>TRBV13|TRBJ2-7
CASSQGGRGLHEQYF
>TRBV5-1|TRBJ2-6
CASSFFRRGESSGANVLTF
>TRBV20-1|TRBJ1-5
CSARDPLDRGWGNQPQHF
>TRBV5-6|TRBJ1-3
CASSSAGIGNTIYF
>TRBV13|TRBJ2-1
CASSGSGSYNEQFF
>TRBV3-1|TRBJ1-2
CASSQAQKANYGYTF
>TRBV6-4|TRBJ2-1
CASSAEGAPYNEQFF
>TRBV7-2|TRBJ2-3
CASRYLQGGGDTQYF
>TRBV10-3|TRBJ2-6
CAISAIGSGANVLTF
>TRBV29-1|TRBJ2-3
CSIPLQGHSTDTQYF
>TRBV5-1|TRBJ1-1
CASSLGRANTEAFF
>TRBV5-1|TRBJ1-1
CASSKEGPSNTEAFF
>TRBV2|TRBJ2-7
CASSVGLAVSYEQYF
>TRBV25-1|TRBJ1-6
CASSEVDRHNSPLHF
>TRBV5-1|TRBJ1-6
CASSPDLGSPLHF
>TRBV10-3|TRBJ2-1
CASRPAGGINEQFF
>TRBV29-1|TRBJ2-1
CSVRGSREQFF
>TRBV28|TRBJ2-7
CARTGTNYEQYF
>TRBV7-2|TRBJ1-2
CASSLLGAGYGYTF
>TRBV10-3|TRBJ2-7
CAISYGSGGNEQYF
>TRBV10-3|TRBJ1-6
CAITRDSGNSPLHF